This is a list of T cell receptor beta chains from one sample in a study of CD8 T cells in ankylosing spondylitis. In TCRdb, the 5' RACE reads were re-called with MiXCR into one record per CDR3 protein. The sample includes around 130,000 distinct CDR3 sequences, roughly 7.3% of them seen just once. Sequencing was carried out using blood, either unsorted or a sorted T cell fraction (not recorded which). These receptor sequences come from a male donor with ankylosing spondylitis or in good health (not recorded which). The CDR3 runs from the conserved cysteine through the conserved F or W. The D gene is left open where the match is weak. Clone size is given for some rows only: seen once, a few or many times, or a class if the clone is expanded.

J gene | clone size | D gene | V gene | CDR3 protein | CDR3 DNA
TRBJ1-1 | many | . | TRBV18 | CASSKTNGNTEAFF | TGTGCCAGCTCAAAAACGAACGGGAACACTGAAGCTTTCTTT
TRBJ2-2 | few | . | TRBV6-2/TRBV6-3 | CATSWAGELFF | TGTGCCACCTCCTGGGCCGGGGAGCTGTTTTTT
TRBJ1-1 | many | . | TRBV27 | CASRKLRGVGTEAFF | TGTGCCAGCAGGAAACTCAGAGGGGTTGGCACTGAAGCTTTCTTT
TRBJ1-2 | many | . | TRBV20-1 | CSARAPGGGYTF | TGCAGTGCTAGAGCTCCGGGGGGTGGCTACACCTTC
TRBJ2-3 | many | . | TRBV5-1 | CASSLVQRGTDTQYF | TGCGCCAGCAGCTTGGTTCAGAGAGGCACAGATACGCAGTATTTT
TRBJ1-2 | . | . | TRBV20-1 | CSARDQGLGYGYTF | TGCAGTGCTAGAGATCAGGGTTTAGGGTATGGCTACACCTTC
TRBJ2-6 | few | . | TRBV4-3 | CASSQVTVTSGANVLTF | TGCGCCAGCAGCCAAGTGACAGTTACCTCTGGGGCCAACGTCCTGACTTTC
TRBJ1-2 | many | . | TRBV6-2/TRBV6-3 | CASSLPRRKGYTF | TGTGCCAGCAGTCTGCCCCGAAGGAAGGGCTACACCTTC
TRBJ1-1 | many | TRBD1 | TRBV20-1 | CSAREVQGAGEAFF | TGCAGTGCTAGAGAGGTACAGGGGGCAGGTGAAGCTTTCTTT
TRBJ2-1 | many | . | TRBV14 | CASSQTVGAYYNEQFF | TGTGCCAGCAGCCAAACCGTGGGGGCCTACTACAATGAGCAGTTCTTC
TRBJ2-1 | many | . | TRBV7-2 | CASSRGPSYNEQFF | TGTGCCAGCAGCCGGGGTCCCTCCTACAATGAGCAGTTCTTC
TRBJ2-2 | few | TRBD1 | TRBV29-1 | CSVEDRGSANTGELFF | TGCAGCGTTGAAGACAGGGGGTCCGCGAACACCGGGGAGCTGTTTTTT
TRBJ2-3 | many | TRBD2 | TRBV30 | CAWRGGGRTDTQYF | TGTGCCTGGCGTGGGGGAGGGAGGACAGATACGCAGTATTTT
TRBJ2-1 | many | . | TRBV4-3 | CASSHRDQFSYNEQFF | TGCGCCAGCAGCCATAGAGACCAATTCTCCTACAATGAGCAGTTCTTC
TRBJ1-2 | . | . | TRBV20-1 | CCARDRTNGAAAYGYTF | TGCTGTGCTAGAGATCGTACTAATGGGGCGGCCGCTTATGGCTACACCTTC
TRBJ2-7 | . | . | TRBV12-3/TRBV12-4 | CASTLSLQGKYEQYF | TGTGCCAGCACCTTATCTTTGCAGGGGAAGTACGAGCAGTACTTC
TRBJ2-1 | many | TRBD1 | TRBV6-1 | CASTKGAELSEQFF | TGTGCCAGCACCAAGGGGGCGGAGTTAAGTGAGCAGTTCTTC
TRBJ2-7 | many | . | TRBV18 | CASSPMGGQTVYEQYF | TGTGCCAGCTCACCAATGGGGGGACAGACAGTCTACGAGCAGTACTTC
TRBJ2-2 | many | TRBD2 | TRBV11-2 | CASSLGGTSGGAEELFF | TGTGCCAGCAGCTTAGGCGGGACTAGCGGGGGGGCCGAGGAGCTGTTTTTT
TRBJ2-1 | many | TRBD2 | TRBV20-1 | CSARTGGVNEQFF | TGCAGTGCTCGAACGGGAGGGGTGAATGAGCAGTTCTTC
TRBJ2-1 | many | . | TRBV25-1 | CASSDKGAGGAYNEQFF | TGTGCCAGCAGTGATAAAGGTGCAGGGGGGGCTTACAATGAGCAGTTCTTC
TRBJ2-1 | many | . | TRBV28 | CASSFSGFDNEQFF | TGTGCCAGCAGTTTTAGCGGATTTGACAATGAGCAGTTCTTC
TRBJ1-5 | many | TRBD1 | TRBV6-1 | CASSPGTGYNQPQHF | TGTGCCAGCAGTCCCGGGACAGGGTACAATCAGCCCCAGCATTTT
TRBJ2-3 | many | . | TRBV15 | CATSRPRGLADTQYF | TGTGCCACCAGCAGACCCCGGGGGCTAGCGGATACGCAGTATTTT
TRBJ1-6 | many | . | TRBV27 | CASSRGGYNSPLHF | TGTGCCAGCAGTCGGGGTGGCTATAATTCACCCCTCCACTTT
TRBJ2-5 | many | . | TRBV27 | CASSFRDGRQETQYF | TGTGCCAGCAGTTTCCGGGACGGCAGACAAGAGACCCAGTACTTC
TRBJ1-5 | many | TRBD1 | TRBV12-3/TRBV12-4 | CASRWTGEDQPQHF | TGTGCCAGCAGATGGACAGGAGAAGATCAGCCCCAGCATTTT
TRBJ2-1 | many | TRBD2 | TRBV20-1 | CSASLAQDLYNEQFF | TGCAGTGCTTCACTAGCGCAAGATCTTTACAATGAGCAGTTCTTC
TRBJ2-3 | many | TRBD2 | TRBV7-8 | CAGGGADDTQYF | TGTGCTGGCGGGGGGGCCGATGATACGCAGTATTTT
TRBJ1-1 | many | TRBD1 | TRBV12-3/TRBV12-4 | CASRDRENTEAFF | TGTGCCAGTCGGGACAGGGAGAACACTGAAGCTTTCTTT
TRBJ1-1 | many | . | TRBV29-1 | CSVRQNMNTEAFF | TGCAGCGTCCGACAGAACATGAACACTGAAGCTTTCTTT
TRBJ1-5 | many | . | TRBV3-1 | CASSQTMGGYSNQPQHF | TGTGCCAGCAGCCAAACTATGGGAGGGTATAGCAATCAGCCCCAGCATTTT
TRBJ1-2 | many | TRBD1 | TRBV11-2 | CASSTRGSLNYGYTF | TGTGCCAGCAGCACCAGGGGGAGTCTTAACTATGGCTACACCTTC
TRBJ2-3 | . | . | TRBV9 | CASSVGPGSDTQYF | TGTGCCAGCAGCGTAGGTCCTGGATCAGATACGCAGTATTTT
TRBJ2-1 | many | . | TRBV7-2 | CASSLPETNEQFF | TGTGCCAGCAGCTTACCAGAGACCAATGAGCAGTTCTTC
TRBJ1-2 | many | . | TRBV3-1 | CASRPNREYYGYTF | TGTGCCAGCAGGCCTAACAGGGAATACTATGGCTACACCTTC